This TCR beta chain was recorded in a study of T cell responses to AZD1222 COVID-19 vaccine. Study as a whole: Pooled samples include second doses given at about 4 or 12 weeks. Study-level points and caveats: Donors in the cohort were predominantly white British and more often female, and clonal diversity was possibly underestimated. Repertoires were obtained solely post-peak T cell response. At 160-218 and 743-854, vaccine-associated CD4 TCRs were dominant, and they spanned spike.

Libraries were prepared by immunoSEQ multiplex PCR; TCRdb keeps only in-frame clonotypes and omits some of them. The sample comprises 90,000 to 120,000 clones, 80% to 90% of which are singletons, and 3.3% rests with the top ten. There are 13 residues in the CDR3. In germline, CDR1 is MDHEN, CDR2 SYDVKM. Trimming pared 6 bases from V and 1 base from J, leaving 9 bases between. As to this clone: Its antigen is unidentified.

The sequenced sample was peripheral blood, obtained on day 0 of AZD1222 vaccination. The chain employs TRBV28 and TRBJ1-1, with no clear D. The sequence was obtained from an adult in good health. The CDR3 DNA sequence: TGTGCCAGCAGCCTTCAGAGGAACACTGAAGCTTTCTTT. It yields the protein CASSLQRNTEAFF.